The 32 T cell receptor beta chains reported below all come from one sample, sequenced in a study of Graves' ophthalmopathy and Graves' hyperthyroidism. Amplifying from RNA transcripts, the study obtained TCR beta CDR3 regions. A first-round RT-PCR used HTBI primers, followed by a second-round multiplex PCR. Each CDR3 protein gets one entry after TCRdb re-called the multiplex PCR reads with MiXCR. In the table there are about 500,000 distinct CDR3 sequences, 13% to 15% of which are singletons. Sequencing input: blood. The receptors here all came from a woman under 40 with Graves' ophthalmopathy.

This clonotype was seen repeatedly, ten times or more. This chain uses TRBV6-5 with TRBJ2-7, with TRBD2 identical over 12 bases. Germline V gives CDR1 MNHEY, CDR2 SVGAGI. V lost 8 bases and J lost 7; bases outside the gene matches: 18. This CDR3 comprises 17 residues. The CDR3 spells CASSMPGVLAGGGEQYF. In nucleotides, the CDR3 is TGTGCCAGCTCCATGCCAGGGGTACTAGCGGGAGGTGGAGAGCAGTACTTC.

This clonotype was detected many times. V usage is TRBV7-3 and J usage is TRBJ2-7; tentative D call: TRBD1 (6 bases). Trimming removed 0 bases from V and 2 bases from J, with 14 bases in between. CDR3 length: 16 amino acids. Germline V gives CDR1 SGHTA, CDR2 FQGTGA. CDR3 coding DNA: TGTGCCAGCAGCTTAACCGCCACAGGGAACCCCTACGAGCAGTACTTC. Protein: CASSLTATGNPYEQYF.

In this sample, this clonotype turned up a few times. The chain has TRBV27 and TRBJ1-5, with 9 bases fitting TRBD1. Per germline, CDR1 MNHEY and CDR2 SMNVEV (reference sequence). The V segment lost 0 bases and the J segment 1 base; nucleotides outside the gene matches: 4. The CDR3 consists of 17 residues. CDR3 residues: CASSLSVGQGSNQPQHF. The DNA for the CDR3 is TGTGCCAGCAGTTTATCGGTCGGACAGGGGAGCAATCAGCCCCAGCATTTT.

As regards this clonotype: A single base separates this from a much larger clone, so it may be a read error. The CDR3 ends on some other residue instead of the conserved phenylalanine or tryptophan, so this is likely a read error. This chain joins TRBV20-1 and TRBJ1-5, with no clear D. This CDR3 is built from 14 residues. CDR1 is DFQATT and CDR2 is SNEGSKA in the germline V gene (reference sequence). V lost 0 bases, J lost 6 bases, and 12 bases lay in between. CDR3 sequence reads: CSARDTVESQPQHV. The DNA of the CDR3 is TGCAGTGCTAGAGATACAGTGGAAAGTCAGCCCCAGCATGTT.

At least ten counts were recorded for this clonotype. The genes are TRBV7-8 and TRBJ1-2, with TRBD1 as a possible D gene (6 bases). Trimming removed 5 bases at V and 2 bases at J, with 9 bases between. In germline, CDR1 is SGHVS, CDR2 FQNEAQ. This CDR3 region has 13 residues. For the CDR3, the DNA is TGTGCCAGCAGCGCCCAGGGGAACTATGGCTACACCTTC. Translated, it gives CASSAQGNYGYTF.

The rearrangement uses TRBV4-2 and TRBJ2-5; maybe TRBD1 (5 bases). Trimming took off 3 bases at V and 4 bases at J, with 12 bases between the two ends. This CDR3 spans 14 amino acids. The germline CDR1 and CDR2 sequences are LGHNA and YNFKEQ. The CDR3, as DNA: TGTGCCAGCAGCCAGGACACCTTAGGAGAGACCCAGTACTTC. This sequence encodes CASSQDTLGETQYF.

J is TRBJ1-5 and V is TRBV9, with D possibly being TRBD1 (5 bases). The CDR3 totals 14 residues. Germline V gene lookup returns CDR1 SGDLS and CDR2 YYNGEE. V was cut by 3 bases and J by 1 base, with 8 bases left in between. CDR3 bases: TGTGCCAGCAGCGCAGGGAGCAGCAATCAGCCCCAGCATTTT. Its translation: CASSAGSSNQPQHF.

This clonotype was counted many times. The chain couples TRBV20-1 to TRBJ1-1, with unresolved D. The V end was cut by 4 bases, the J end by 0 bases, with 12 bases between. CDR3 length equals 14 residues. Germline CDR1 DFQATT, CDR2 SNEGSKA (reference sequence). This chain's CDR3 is CSAILQDMNTEAFF. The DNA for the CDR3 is TGCAGTGCTATTCTTCAGGATATGAACACTGAAGCTTTCTTT.

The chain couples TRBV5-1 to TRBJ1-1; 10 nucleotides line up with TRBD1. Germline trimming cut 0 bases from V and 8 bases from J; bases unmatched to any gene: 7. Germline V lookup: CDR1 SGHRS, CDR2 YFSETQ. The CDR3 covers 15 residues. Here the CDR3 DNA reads TGCGCCAGCAGCTTGGGGCCGACAGGGGGCGTGGAAGCTTTCTTT. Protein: CASSLGPTGGVEAFF.

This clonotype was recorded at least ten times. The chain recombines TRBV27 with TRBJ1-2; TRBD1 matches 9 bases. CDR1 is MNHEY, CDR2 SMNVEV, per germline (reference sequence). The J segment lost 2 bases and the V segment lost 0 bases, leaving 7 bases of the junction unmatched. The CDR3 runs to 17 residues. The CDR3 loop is CASSLSGQGPRNYGYTF. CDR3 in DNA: TGTGCCAGCAGTTTATCGGGACAGGGTCCTCGGAACTATGGCTACACCTTC.

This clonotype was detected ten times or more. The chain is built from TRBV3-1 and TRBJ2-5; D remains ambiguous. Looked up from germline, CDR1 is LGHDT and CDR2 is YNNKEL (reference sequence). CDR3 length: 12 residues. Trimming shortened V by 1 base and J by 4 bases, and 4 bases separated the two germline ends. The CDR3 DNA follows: TGTGCCAGCAGCCAAGTGGTAGAGACCCAGTACTTC. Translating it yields CASSQVVETQYF.

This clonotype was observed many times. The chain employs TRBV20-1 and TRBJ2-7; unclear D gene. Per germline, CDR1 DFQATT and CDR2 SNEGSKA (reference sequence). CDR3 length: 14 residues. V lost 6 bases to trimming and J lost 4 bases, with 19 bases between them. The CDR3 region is CSAPKLDVPYEQYF. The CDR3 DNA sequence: TGCAGTGCCCCCAAGCTAGATGTGCCATACGAGCAGTACTTC.

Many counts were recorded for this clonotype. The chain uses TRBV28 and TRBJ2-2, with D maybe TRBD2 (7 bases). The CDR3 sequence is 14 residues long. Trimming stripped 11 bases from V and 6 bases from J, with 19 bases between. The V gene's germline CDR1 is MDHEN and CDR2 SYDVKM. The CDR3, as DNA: TGTGCCCTGGGAGGAGGGGGGGCAGCCGGGGAGCTGTTTTTT. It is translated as CALGGGGAAGELFF.

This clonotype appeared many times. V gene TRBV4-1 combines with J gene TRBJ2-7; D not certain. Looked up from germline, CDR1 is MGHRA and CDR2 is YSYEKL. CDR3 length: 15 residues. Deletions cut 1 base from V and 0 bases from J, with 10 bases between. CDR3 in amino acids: CASSQGDTSSYEQYF. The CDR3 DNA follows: TGCGCCAGCAGCCAAGGCGACACCAGCTCCTACGAGCAGTACTTC.

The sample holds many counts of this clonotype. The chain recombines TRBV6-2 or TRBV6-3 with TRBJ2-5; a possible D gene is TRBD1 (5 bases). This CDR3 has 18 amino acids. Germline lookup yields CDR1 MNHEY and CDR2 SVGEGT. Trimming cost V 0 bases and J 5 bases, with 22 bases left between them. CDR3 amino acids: CASSYSRRHDSRQETQYF. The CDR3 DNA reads TGTGCCAGCAGTTACTCCCGGCGTCATGACAGCCGTCAGGAGACCCAGTACTTC.

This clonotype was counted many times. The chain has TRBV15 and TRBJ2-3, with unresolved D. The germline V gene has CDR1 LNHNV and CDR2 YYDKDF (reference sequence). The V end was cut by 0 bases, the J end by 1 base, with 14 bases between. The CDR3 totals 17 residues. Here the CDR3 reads CATSRDGRPTGTDTQYF. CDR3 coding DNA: TGTGCCACCAGCAGAGATGGCAGGCCCACGGGCACAGATACGCAGTATTTT.

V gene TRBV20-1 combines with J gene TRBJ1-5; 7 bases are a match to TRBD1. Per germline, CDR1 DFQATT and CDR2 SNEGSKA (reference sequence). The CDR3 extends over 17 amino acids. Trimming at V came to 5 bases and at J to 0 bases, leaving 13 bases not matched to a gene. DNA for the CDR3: TGCAGTGCTCAGAGGGACAGTTACATACTTAGCAATCAGCCCCAGCATTTT. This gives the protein CSAQRDSYILSNQPQHF.

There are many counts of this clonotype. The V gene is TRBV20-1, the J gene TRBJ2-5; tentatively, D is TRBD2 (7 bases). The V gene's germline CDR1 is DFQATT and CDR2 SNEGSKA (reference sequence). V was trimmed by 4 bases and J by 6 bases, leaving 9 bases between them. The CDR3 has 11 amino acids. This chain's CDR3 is CSATGGQTQYF. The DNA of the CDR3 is TGCAGTGCTACGGGGGGCCAGACCCAGTACTTC.

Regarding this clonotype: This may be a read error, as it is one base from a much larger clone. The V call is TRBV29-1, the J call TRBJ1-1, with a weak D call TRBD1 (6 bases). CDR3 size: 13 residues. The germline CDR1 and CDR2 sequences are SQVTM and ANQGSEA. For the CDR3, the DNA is TGCAGCGGGACACAGGGTATGAACACTGAAGCTTGCTTT. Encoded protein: CSGTQGMNTEACF. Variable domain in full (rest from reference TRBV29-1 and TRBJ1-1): SAVISQKPSRDICQRGTSLTIQCQVDSQVTMMFWYRQQPGQSLTLIATANQGSEATYESGFVIDKFPISRPNLTFSTLTVSNMSPEDSSIYLCSGTQGMNTEACFGQGTRLTVV.

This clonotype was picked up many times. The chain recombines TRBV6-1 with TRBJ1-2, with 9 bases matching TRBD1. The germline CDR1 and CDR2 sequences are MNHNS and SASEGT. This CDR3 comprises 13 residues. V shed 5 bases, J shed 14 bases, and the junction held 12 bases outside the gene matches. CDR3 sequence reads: CASSPSTGGAETF. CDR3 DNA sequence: TGTGCCAGCAGTCCTAGTACAGGGGGCGCGGAGACCTTC.

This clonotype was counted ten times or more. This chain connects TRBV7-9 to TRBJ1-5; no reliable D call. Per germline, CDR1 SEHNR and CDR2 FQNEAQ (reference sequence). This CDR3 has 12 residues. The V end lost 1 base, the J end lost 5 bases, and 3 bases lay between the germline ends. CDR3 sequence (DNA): TGTGCCAGCAGCTTAGGCGATCAGCCCCAGCATTTT. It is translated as CASSLGDQPQHF. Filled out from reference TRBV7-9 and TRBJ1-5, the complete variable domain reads DTGVSQNPRHKITKRGQNVTFRCDPISEHNRLYWYRQTLGQGPEFLTYFQNEAQLEKSRLLSDRFSAERPKGSFSTLEIQRTEQGDSAMYLCASSLGDQPQHFGDGTRLSIL.

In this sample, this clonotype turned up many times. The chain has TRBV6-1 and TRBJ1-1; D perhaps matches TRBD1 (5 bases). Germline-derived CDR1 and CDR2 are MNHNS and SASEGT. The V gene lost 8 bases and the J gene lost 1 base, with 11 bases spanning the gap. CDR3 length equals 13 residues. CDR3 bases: TGTGCCAGCTGGGGCGGTCGGAACACTGAAGCTTTCTTT. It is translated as CASWGGRNTEAFF.

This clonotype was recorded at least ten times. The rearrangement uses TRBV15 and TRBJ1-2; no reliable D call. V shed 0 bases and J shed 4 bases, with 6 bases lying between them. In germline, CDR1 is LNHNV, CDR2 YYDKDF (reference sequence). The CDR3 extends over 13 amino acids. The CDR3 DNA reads TGTGCCACCAGCAGAGATACGGCCTATGGCTACACCTTC. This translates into CATSRDTAYGYTF.

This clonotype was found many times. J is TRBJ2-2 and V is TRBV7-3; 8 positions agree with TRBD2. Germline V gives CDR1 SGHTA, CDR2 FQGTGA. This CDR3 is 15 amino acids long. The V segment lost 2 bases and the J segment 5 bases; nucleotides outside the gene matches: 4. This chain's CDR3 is CASSLRQRETGELFF. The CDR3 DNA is TGTGCCAGCAGCTTACGTCAGCGGGAGACCGGGGAGCTGTTTTTT.

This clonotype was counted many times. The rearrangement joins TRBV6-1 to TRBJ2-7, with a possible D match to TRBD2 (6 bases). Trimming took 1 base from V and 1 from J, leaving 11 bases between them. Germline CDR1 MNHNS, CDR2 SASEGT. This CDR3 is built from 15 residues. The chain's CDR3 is CASSEEEGPSYEQYF. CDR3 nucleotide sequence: TGTGCCAGCAGTGAAGAGGAGGGCCCTTCCTACGAGCAGTACTTC.

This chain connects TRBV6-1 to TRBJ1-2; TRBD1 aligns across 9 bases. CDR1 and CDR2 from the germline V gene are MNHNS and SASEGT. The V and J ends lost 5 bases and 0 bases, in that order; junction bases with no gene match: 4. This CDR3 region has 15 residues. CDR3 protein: CASSKDRGANYGYTF. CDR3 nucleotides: TGTGCCAGCAGTAAGGACAGGGGAGCTAACTATGGCTACACCTTC.

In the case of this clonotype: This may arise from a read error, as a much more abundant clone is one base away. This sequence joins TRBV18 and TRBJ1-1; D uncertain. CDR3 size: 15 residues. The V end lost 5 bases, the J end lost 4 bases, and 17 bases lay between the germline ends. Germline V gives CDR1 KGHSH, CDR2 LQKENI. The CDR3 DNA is TGTGCCAGCTCATCACAGCAAGGGATTATCACTGAAGCTTTCTTT. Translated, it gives CASSSQQGIITEAFF.

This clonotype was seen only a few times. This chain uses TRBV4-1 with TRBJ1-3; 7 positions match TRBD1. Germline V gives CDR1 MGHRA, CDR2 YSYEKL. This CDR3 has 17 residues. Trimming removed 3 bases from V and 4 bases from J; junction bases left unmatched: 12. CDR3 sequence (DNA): TGCGCCAGCAGCCAGAACCCAGGGGGTTTCGGCGGAAACACCATATATTTT. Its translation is CASSQNPGGFGGNTIYF.

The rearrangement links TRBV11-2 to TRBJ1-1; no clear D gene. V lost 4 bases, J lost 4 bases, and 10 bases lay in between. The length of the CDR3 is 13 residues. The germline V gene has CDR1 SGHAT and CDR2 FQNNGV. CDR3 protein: CASSYSLGTEAFF. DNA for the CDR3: TGTGCCAGCAGCTATTCCCTAGGCACTGAAGCTTTCTTT.

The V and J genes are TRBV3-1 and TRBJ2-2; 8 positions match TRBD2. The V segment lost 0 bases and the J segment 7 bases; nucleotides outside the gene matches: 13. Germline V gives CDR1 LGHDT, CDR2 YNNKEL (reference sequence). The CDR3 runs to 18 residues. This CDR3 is CASSQDDHPAGVSGELFF. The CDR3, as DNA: TGTGCCAGCAGCCAAGATGACCACCCAGCGGGAGTGAGCGGGGAGCTGTTTTTT.

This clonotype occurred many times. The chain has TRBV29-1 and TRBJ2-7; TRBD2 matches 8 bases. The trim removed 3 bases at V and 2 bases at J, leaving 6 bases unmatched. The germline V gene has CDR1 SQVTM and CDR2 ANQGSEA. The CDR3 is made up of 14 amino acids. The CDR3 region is CSVEWAGGTYEQYF. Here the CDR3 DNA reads TGCAGCGTTGAGTGGGCGGGAGGTACCTACGAGCAGTACTTC.

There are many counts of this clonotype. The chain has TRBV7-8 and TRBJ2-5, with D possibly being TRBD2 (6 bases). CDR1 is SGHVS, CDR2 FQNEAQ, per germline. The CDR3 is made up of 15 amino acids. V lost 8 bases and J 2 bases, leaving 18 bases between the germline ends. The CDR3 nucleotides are TGTGCCAGCGGCAACCCGGACCTAGCGCAAGAGACCCAGTACTTC. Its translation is CASGNPDLAQETQYF.